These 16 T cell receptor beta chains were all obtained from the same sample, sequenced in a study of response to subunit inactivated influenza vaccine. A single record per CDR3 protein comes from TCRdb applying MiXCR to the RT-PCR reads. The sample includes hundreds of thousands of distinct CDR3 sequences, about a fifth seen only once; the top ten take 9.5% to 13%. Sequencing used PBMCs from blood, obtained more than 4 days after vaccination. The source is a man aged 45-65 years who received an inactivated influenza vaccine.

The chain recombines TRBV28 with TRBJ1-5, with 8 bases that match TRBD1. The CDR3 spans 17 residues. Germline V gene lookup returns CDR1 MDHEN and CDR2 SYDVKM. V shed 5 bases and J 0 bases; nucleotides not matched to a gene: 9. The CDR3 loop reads CASSLWTGSFSNQPQHF. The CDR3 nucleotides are TGTGCCAGCAGTCTGTGGACAGGGAGTTTTAGCAATCAGCCCCAGCATTTT.

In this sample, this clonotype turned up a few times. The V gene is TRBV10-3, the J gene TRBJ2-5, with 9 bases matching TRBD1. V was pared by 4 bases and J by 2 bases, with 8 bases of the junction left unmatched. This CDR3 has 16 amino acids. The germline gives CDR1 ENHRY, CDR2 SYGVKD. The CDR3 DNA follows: TGTGCCATCAGTGGGCCCGGACAGGGGTGGCAAGAGACCCAGTACTTC. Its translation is CAISGPGQGWQETQYF.

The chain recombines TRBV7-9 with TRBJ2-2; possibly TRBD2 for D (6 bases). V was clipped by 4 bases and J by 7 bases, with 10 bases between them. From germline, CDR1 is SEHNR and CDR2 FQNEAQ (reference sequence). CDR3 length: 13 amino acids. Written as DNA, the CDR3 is TGTGCCAGCAGCTCACTAGCAGGCGGGGAGCTGTTTTTT. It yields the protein CASSSLAGGELFF. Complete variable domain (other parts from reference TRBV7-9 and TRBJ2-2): DTGVSQNPRHKITKRGQNVTFRCDPISEHNRLYWYRQTLGQGPEFLTYFQNEAQLEKSRLLSDRFSAERPKGSFSTLEIQRTEQGDSAMYLCASSSLAGGELFFGEGSRLTVL.

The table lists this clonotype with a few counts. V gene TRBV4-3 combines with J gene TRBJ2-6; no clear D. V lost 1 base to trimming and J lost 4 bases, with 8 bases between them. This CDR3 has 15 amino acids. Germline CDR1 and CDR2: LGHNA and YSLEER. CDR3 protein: CASSQGLGGANVLTF. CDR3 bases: TGCGCCAGCAGCCAAGGTCTCGGCGGGGCCAACGTCCTGACTTTC.

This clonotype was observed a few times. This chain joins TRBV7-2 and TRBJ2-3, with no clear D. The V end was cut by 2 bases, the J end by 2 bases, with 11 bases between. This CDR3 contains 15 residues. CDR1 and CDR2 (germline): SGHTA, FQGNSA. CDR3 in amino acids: CASSLNRPYTDTQYF. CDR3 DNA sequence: TGTGCCAGCAGCTTAAACCGACCCTACACAGATACGCAGTATTTT. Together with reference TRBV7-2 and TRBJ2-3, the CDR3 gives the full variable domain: GAGVSQSPSNKVTEKGKDVELRCDPISGHTALYWYRQSLGQGLEFLIYFQGNSAPDKSGLPSDRFSAERTGGSVSTLTIQRTQQEDSAVYLCASSLNRPYTDTQYFGPGTRLTVL.

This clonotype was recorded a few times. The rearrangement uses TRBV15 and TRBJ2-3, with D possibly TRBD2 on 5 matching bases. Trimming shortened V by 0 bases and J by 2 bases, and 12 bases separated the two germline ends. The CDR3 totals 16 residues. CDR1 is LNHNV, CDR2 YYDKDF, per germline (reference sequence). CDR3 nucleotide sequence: TGTGCCACCAGCAGAGAGAGAAGCGGCTTCACAGATACGCAGTATTTT. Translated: CATSRERSGFTDTQYF. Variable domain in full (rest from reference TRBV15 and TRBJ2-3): DAMVIQNPRYQVTQFGKPVTLSCSQTLNHNVMYWYQQKSSQAPKLLFHYYDKDFNNEADTPDNFQSRRPNTSFCFLDIRSPGLGDTAMYLCATSRERSGFTDTQYFGPGTRLTVL.

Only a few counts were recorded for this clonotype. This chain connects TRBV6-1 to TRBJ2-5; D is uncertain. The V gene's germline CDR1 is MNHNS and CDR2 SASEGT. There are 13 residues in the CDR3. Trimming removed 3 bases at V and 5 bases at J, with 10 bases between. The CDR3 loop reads CASSESLRETQYF. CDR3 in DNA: TGTGCCAGCAGTGAGAGCCTGAGGGAGACCCAGTACTTC.

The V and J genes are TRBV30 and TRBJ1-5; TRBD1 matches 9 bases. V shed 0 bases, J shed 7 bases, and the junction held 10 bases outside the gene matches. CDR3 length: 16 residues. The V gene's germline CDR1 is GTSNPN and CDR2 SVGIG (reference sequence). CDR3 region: CAWSVPGTGLKQPQHF. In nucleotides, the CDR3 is TGTGCCTGGAGTGTACCGGGGACAGGGTTAAAACAGCCCCAGCATTTT. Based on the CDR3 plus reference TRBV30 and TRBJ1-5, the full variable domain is SQTIHQWPATLVQPVGSPLSLECTVEGTSNPNLYWYRQAAGRGLQLLFYSVGIGQISSEVPQNLSASRPQDRQFILSSKKLLLSDSGFYLCAWSVPGTGLKQPQHFGDGTRLSIL.

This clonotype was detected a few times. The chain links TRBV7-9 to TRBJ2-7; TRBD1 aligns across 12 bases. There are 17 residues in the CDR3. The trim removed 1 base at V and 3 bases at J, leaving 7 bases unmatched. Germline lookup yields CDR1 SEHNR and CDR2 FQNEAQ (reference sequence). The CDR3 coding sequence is TGTGCCAGCAGCTTAGGGGACAGGGGGCTTTTTATCTACGAGCAGTACTTC. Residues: CASSLGDRGLFIYEQYF. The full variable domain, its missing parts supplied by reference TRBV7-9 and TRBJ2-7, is DTGVSQNPRHKITKRGQNVTFRCDPISEHNRLYWYRQTLGQGPEFLTYFQNEAQLEKSRLLSDRFSAERPKGSFSTLEIQRTEQGDSAMYLCASSLGDRGLFIYEQYFGPGTRLTVT.

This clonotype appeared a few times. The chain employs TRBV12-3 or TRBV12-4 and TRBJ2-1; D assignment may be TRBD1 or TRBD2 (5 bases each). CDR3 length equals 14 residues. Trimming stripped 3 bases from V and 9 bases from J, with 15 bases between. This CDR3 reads CASSLGRWTPEQFF. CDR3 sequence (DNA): TGTGCCAGCAGTTTGGGACGATGGACTCCTGAGCAGTTCTTC.

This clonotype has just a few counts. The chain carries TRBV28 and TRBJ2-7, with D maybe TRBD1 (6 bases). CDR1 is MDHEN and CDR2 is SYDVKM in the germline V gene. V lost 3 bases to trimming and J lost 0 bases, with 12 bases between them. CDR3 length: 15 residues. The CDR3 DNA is TGTGCCAGCAGTTTTGGGGGACACGGCTCCTACGAGCAGTACTTC. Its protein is CASSFGGHGSYEQYF.

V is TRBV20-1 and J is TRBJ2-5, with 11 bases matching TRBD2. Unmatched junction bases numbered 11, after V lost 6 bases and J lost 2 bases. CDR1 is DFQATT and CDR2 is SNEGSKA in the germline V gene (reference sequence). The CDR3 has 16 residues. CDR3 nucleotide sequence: TGCAGTGCGGTCACTTGGACTAGCGGGCTACAAGAGACCCAGTACTTC. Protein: CSAVTWTSGLQETQYF.

The CDR3 sequence is CAISADRPPETQYF. The CDR3 DNA reads as TGTGCCATCAGTGCGGACAGACCACCGGAGACCCAGTACTTC. V gene TRBV10-3 combines with J gene TRBJ2-5; D possibly corresponds to TRBD1 (6 bases). V was cut by 4 bases and J by 5 bases, with 14 bases left in between. This CDR3 contains 14 residues. The germline V gene encodes CDR1 ENHRY and CDR2 SYGVKD.

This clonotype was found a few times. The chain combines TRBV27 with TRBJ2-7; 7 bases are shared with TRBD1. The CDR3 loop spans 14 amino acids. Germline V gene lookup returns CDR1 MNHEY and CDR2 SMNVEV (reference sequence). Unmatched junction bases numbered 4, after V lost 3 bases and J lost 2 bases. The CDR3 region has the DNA TGTGCCAGCAGTTTGTCTGGACAGGCCTACGAGCAGTACTTC. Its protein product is CASSLSGQAYEQYF.

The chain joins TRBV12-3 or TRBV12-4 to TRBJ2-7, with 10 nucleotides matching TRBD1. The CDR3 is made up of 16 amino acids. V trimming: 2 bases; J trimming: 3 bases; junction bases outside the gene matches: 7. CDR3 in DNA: TGTGCCAGCAGTTTACAATTGGGACAGGGGTTCTACGAGCAGTACTTC. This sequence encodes CASSLQLGQGFYEQYF.

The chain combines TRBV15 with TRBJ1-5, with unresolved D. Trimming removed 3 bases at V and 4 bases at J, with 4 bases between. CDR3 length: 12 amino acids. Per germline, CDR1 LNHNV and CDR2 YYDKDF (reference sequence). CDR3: CATSSRNQPQHF. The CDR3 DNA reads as TGTGCCACCAGCAGCAGAAATCAGCCCCAGCATTTT.